These 27 T cell receptor beta chains originate from one sample sequenced in a study of OX40 agonist ivuxolimab in advanced cancers. Only in-frame clones appear in the TCRdb table, and some are missing; sequencing was by immunoSEQ multiplex PCR. The table records more than 60,000 clones, approximately 87% of them present only once. The source material was CD4+ or CD8+ T cells sorted from blood, sampled in a trial of the OX40 agonist ivuxolimab. Receptors were obtained from an adult with an advanced solid tumor such as melanoma, head and neck, liver or kidney cancer.

The rearrangement uses TRBV7-7 and TRBJ2-6, with unresolved D. The germline V gene encodes CDR1 SSHAT and CDR2 FNYEAQ (reference sequence). The germline V and J ends were trimmed by 5 bases and 0 bases, with 2 bases remaining between them. The CDR3 is 13 residues long. The CDR3 here is CASSPSGANVLTF. The CDR3 DNA reads as TGTGCCAGCAGCCCCTCTGGGGCCAACGTCCTGACTTTC.

Comment on this clone: One end of the junction is discordant with germline, which a read error may explain. CDR3 sequence: CASGVGGVTTDTQYF. In DNA form, the CDR3 reads TGTGCCAGCGGCGTAGGGGGGGTAACCACAGATACGCAGTATTTT. The chain links TRBV9 to TRBJ2-3; D perhaps matches TRBD2 (7 bases). The CDR3 is 15 residues long. The germline V gene has CDR1 SGDLS and CDR2 YYNGEE.

This rearrangement joins TRBV7-9 to TRBJ2-1; D unresolved. With 5 bases removed from V and 10 bases from J, the gap between germline ends came to 9 bases. The CDR3 covers 11 residues. Per the germline V gene, CDR1 is SEHNR and CDR2 is FQNEAQ (reference sequence). The CDR3 region is CASSLSREQFF. CDR3 bases: TGTGCCAGCAGCCTCTCTAGAGAGCAGTTCTTC.

V and J are TRBV9 and TRBJ2-1, with D maybe TRBD2 (6 bases). Trimming stripped 1 base from V and 2 bases from J, with 13 bases between. The CDR3 is made up of 16 amino acids. CDR1 and CDR2 from the germline V gene are SGDLS and YYNGEE. CDR3 in DNA: TGTGCCAGCAGCGTAAGCGGAGGGACCACCTACAATGAGCAGTTCTTC. Translation gives CASSVSGGTTYNEQFF.

The V gene is TRBV9, the J gene TRBJ2-3; tentatively, D is TRBD2 (6 bases). This CDR3 is 15 amino acids long. CDR1 is SGDLS, CDR2 YYNGEE, per germline. Trimming took 0 bases from V and 0 from J, leaving 8 bases between them. CDR3 residues: CASSVGRASTDTQYF. CDR3 sequence (DNA): TGTGCCAGCAGCGTAGGGAGGGCCAGCACAGATACGCAGTATTTT.

This chain joins TRBV6-5 and TRBJ1-5; D is perhaps TRBD1 (6 bases). V dropped 6 bases and J dropped 5 bases, with 17 bases sitting between them. Germline-derived CDR1 and CDR2 are MNHEY and SVGAGI. The CDR3 consists of 15 residues. The DNA of the CDR3 is TGTGCCAGCAGCTACGAACAGGGAAGCGATCAGCCCCAGCATTTT. The encoded protein is CASSYEQGSDQPQHF.

The V gene is TRBV11-3, the J gene TRBJ2-3; TRBD1 aligns across 10 bases. Trimming took 4 bases from V and 4 from J; bases not matched to a gene: 5. The CDR3 loop spans 15 amino acids. The germline V gene has CDR1 SGHNT and CDR2 YENEEA. The CDR3 sequence: CASSWTGGTSDTQYF. CDR3 bases: TGTGCCAGCAGCTGGACAGGGGGGACTTCAGATACGCAGTATTTT.

The chain has TRBV7-2 and TRBJ1-2; D uncertain. The CDR3 has 16 amino acids. Deletions cut 4 bases from V and 4 bases from J, with 19 bases between. Germline CDR1 reads SGHTA; CDR2 reads FQGNSA. The chain's CDR3 is CASSSVVREALYGYTF. CDR3 sequence (DNA): TGTGCCAGCAGCTCGGTCGTTAGGGAGGCCCTCTATGGCTACACCTTC.

This sequence joins TRBV4-1 and TRBJ2-1; 14 positions agree with TRBD2. The length of the CDR3 is 20 residues. Germline values: CDR1 MGHRA, CDR2 YSYEKL. The trim removed 3 bases at V and 0 bases at J, leaving 10 bases unmatched. In nucleotides, the CDR3 is TGCGCCAGCAGCCACTTGGGACTAGCGGGAGAGAAAAACTCCTACAATGAGCAGTTCTTC. Amino acid sequence: CASSHLGLAGEKNSYNEQFF.

This sequence joins TRBV4-2 and TRBJ1-6; D possibly corresponds to TRBD1 (6 bases). The germline V and J ends were trimmed by 2 bases and 10 bases, with 15 bases remaining between them. The CDR3 extends over 15 amino acids. From germline, CDR1 is LGHNA and CDR2 YNFKEQ. The CDR3 bases are TGTGCCAGCAGCCAAACAGGGAGCCGGGAGTCACCCCTCCACTTT. It yields the protein CASSQTGSRESPLHF.

The V and J genes are TRBV6-6 and TRBJ2-1; tentatively, D is TRBD1 (5 bases). This CDR3 has 13 amino acids. The germline gives CDR1 MNHNY, CDR2 SVGAGI (reference sequence). V shed 6 bases and J shed 3 bases, with 9 bases lying between them. The CDR3 DNA reads TGTGCCAGCAGCCCGACAGTCTACAATGAGCAGTTCTTC. Protein product: CASSPTVYNEQFF.

On this clone itself: In the same sample, other DNA sequences code for this CDR3. This chain links TRBV5-1 with TRBJ1-3; D is unresolved. With 0 bases removed from V and 2 bases from J, the gap between germline ends came to 6 bases. CDR1 is SGHRS, CDR2 YFSETQ, per germline. The CDR3 consists of 14 residues. The CDR3 loop is CASSLGGAGNTIYF. The CDR3, as DNA: TGCGCCAGCAGCTTGGGGGGTGCTGGAAACACCATATATTTT.

This CDR3 reads CASSLTSGRAYSRTDTQYF. CDR3 DNA: TGCGCCAGCAGCTTGACTAGCGGGAGGGCCTATTCCCGGACAGATACGCAGTATTTT. The V and J genes are TRBV5-1 and TRBJ2-3, with 13 bases matching TRBD2. The CDR3 totals 19 residues. The V gene's germline CDR1 is SGHRS and CDR2 YFSETQ. Trimming took 1 base from V and 3 from J; bases not matched to a gene: 11.

This clone was recorded once. The chain has TRBV18 and TRBJ2-2; TRBD1 aligns across 9 bases. Losses at the gene ends were 3 bases for V and 5 bases for J; bases not matched to a gene: 4. This CDR3 has 15 amino acids. Germline CDR1 reads KGHSH; CDR2 reads LQKENI. CDR3 sequence (DNA): TGTGCCAGCTCACCGGGACAGGGAGGAACCGGGGAGCTGTTTTTT. It specifies CASSPGQGGTGELFF.

The chain has TRBV5-6 and TRBJ2-5, with no clear D. Germline values: CDR1 SGHDT, CDR2 YYEEEE. The CDR3 runs to 16 residues. Deletions cut 6 bases from V and 1 base from J, with 19 bases between. The CDR3 sequence is CASTTPQGSAQETQYF. The CDR3 DNA reads as TGTGCCAGCACCACCCCCCAAGGGTCTGCCCAAGAGACCCAGTACTTC.

The chain uses TRBV30 and TRBJ1-3, with D unclear. The CDR3 runs 13 residues. Trimming stripped 6 bases from V and 2 bases from J, with 11 bases between. Germline V gives CDR1 GTSNPN, CDR2 SVGIG (reference sequence). The CDR3: CACHRFAGNTIYF. The DNA for the CDR3 is TGTGCCTGCCATCGGTTCGCTGGAAACACCATATATTTT.

J is TRBJ1-5 and V is TRBV7-8, with D possibly being TRBD1 (6 bases). The length of the CDR3 is 19 residues. Looked up from germline, CDR1 is SGHVS and CDR2 is FQNEAQ. The V and J ends lost 5 bases and 0 bases respectively, with 23 bases between them. CDR3 region: CASSPGRGGYSYSNQPQHF. The CDR3 bases are TGTGCCAGCAGCCCAGGGAGGGGGGGCTACTCTTATAGCAATCAGCCCCAGCATTTT.

The chain combines TRBV14 with TRBJ1-2; D is ambiguous. Germline-derived CDR1 and CDR2 are SGHDN and FVKESK. Deletions cut 2 bases from V and 3 bases from J, with 10 bases between. CDR3 size: 14 residues. The DNA for the CDR3 is TGTGCCAGCAGCCAATCCGGGCTGTACTATGGCTACACCTTC. Translated: CASSQSGLYYGYTF.

This chain joins TRBV5-1 and TRBJ2-7, with no clear D. This CDR3 contains 15 residues. Germline V gene data show CDR1 as SGHRS and CDR2 as YFSETQ. Trimming pared 4 bases from V and 3 bases from J, leaving 17 bases between. Here the CDR3 DNA reads TGCGCCAGCAGCCTGGGCCAATCCCTAGGCTACGAGCAGTACTTC. It is translated as CASSLGQSLGYEQYF.

V gene TRBV5-4 combines with J gene TRBJ1-1, with D uncertain. This CDR3 region has 15 residues. The V end lost 4 bases, the J end lost 2 bases, and 15 bases lay between the germline ends. From germline, CDR1 is SGHNT and CDR2 YYREEE (reference sequence). The CDR3 region is CASSQDPATNTEAFF. Here the CDR3 DNA reads TGTGCCAGCAGCCAAGATCCAGCGACAAACACTGAAGCTTTCTTT. Supplemented by reference TRBV5-4 and TRBJ1-1, the full variable domain reads ETGVTQSPTHLIKTRGQQVTLRCSSQSGHNTVSWYQQALGQGPQFIFQYYREEENGRGNFPPRFSGLQFPNYSSELNVNALELDDSALYLCASSQDPATNTEAFFGQGTRLTVV.

The rearrangement links TRBV6-1 to TRBJ1-2; D not certain. The CDR3 runs to 13 residues. Trimming pared 4 bases from V and 4 bases from J, leaving 10 bases between. In germline, CDR1 is MNHNS, CDR2 SASEGT. The CDR3: CASSVGYLYGYTF. In DNA, the CDR3 is TGTGCCAGCAGTGTAGGCTACCTCTATGGCTACACCTTC.

This rearrangement joins TRBV7-9 to TRBJ2-7; TRBD2 might be the D (5 bases). The V gene's germline CDR1 is SEHNR and CDR2 FQNEAQ (reference sequence). CDR3 length: 13 residues. With 3 bases removed from V and 1 base from J, the gap between germline ends came to 7 bases. The DNA of the CDR3 is TGTGCCAGCAGCTTCGAGGGATCCTACGAGCAGTACTTC. Translation: CASSFEGSYEQYF.

The rearrangement uses TRBV18 and TRBJ2-5; D remains ambiguous. The germline V and J ends were trimmed by 2 bases and 2 bases, with 6 bases remaining between them. The germline V gene encodes CDR1 KGHSH and CDR2 LQKENI. This CDR3 has 13 amino acids. CDR3 region: CASSPGQQETQYF. CDR3 DNA sequence: TGTGCCAGCTCACCAGGTCAGCAAGAGACCCAGTACTTC.

The genes are TRBV6-1 and TRBJ2-5; D perhaps matches TRBD1 (6 bases). Germline CDR1 and CDR2: MNHNS and SASEGT. The CDR3 totals 16 residues. V lost 3 bases, J lost 1 base, and 15 bases lay in between. The CDR3 reads CASSDWTVSLQETQYF. CDR3 nucleotides: TGTGCCAGCAGTGATTGGACAGTATCCCTCCAAGAGACCCAGTACTTC.

The DNA for the CDR3 is TGCGCCAGCAGCCTGGGGACAACTAGCAATCAGCCCCAGCATTTT. Its protein is CASSLGTTSNQPQHF. This sequence joins TRBV4-1 and TRBJ1-5; D perhaps matches TRBD1 (6 bases). The V gene lost 4 bases and the J gene lost 0 bases, with 10 bases spanning the gap. Germline values: CDR1 MGHRA, CDR2 YSYEKL. The length of the CDR3 is 15 residues.

V usage is TRBV5-4 and J usage is TRBJ1-2, with TRBD1 identical over 9 bases. Trimming took 4 bases from V and 5 from J; bases not matched to a gene: 6. Germline loops: CDR1 SGHNT, CDR2 YYREEE (reference sequence). This CDR3 region has 14 residues. CDR3 protein: CASSPGTGLYGYTF. The CDR3 bases are TGTGCCAGCAGCCCCGGGACAGGGCTTTATGGCTACACCTTC.

The chain is built from TRBV6-1 and TRBJ2-1, with TRBD1 matching 9 bases. Germline CDR1 reads MNHNS; CDR2 reads SASEGT. The J segment lost 10 bases and the V segment lost 6 bases, leaving 13 bases of the junction unmatched. The CDR3 loop spans 15 amino acids. Here the CDR3 reads CASRRDRARFGEQFF. CDR3 DNA: TGTGCCAGCAGAAGGGACAGGGCCCGTTTTGGCGAGCAGTTCTTC.